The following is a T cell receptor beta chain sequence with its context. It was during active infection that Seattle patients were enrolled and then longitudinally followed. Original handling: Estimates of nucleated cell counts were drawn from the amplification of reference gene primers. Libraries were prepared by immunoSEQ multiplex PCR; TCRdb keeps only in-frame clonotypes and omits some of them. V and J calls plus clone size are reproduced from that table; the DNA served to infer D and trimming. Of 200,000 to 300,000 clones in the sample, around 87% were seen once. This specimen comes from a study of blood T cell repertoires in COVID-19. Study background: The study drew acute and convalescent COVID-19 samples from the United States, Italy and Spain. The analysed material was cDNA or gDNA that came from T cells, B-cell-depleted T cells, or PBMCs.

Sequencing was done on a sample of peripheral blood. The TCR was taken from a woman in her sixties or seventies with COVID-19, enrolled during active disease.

CDR3 loop: CASSVVGTRPLVGYTF. The CDR3 bases are TGTGCCAGCAGCGTAGTTGGGACAAGACCTCTTGTTGGCTACACCTTC. This rearrangement joins TRBV9 to TRBJ1-2, with D possibly being TRBD1 (6 bases). The CDR3 spans 16 residues. The V and J ends lost 0 bases and 7 bases respectively, with 19 bases between them. The germline V gene encodes CDR1 SGDLS and CDR2 YYNGEE. The full variable domain, with the rest looked up from reference TRBV9 and TRBJ1-2, is DSGVTQTPKHLITATGQRVTLRCSPRSGDLSVYWYQQSLDQGLQFLIQYYNGEERAKGNILERFSAQQFPDLHSELNLSSLELGDSALYFCASSVVGTRPLVGYTFGSGTRLTVV.